These 8 T cell receptor beta chains originate from one sample sequenced in a study of identifying expanded T cells in peripheral blood. Sequenced by immunoSEQ multiplex PCR; TCRdb stores in-frame clones only, minus some. The sample contains approximately 83,000 clones, 70% to 90% of which appear only once. Sequenced material: blood. The receptors stem from a person between 18 and 69 years old in good health.

The chain recombines TRBV5-4 with TRBJ1-2; the D gene is possibly TRBD1 (6 bases). The CDR3 loop spans 16 amino acids. Germline V gives CDR1 SGHNT, CDR2 YYREEE (reference sequence). The germline V and J ends were trimmed by 4 bases and 1 base, with 17 bases remaining between them. CDR3 amino acids: CASSPAWGAGNYGYTF. The CDR3 DNA reads TGTGCCAGCAGCCCGGCTTGGGGGGCTGGTAACTATGGCTACACCTTC.

V is TRBV28 and J is TRBJ2-7; 11 positions match TRBD2. The CDR3 contains 14 residues. The V segment lost 8 bases and the J segment 0 bases; nucleotides outside the gene matches: 3. The germline V gene has CDR1 MDHEN and CDR2 SYDVKM. CDR3 loop: CASGTSGGSYEQYF. CDR3 nucleotide sequence: TGTGCCAGCGGAACTAGCGGGGGCTCCTACGAGCAGTACTTC.

The CDR3 DNA reads TGTGCCAGCAGCTCCGAAGGGTGGGGGGCAACTAATGAAAAACTGTTTTTT. Amino acid sequence: CASSSEGWGATNEKLFF. The chain combines TRBV27 with TRBJ1-4; possibly TRBD1 for D (5 bases). Germline lookup yields CDR1 MNHEY and CDR2 SMNVEV (reference sequence). This CDR3 contains 17 residues. Trimming left V 6 bases short and J 0 bases short, with 17 bases between.

The chain combines TRBV18 with TRBJ1-1; D is perhaps TRBD1 (5 bases). With 4 bases removed from V and 0 bases from J, the gap between germline ends came to 15 bases. Germline lookup yields CDR1 KGHSH and CDR2 LQKENI. This CDR3 is built from 16 residues. The CDR3 coding sequence is TGTGCCAGCTCACGTACCCTGGACACCTTGAACACTGAAGCTTTCTTT. It codes for CASSRTLDTLNTEAFF. Supplemented by reference TRBV18 and TRBJ1-1, the full variable domain reads NAGVMQNPRHLVRRRGQEARLRCSPMKGHSHVYWYRQLPEEGLKFMVYLQKENIIDESGMPKERFSAEFPKEGPSILRIQQVVRGDSAAYFCASSRTLDTLNTEAFFGQGTRLTVV.

The genes are TRBV18 and TRBJ2-2; 7 bases agree with TRBD1. CDR1 KGHSH and CDR2 LQKENI come from the germline V gene. The CDR3 runs 16 residues. Germline trimming cut 6 bases from V and 0 bases from J; bases unmatched to any gene: 7. The CDR3, as DNA: TGTGCCAGCTCTGAACAGGGGTACACGAACACCGGGGAGCTGTTTTTT. Protein sequence: CASSEQGYTNTGELFF.

The rearrangement uses TRBV2 and TRBJ1-1; D unclear. This CDR3 is 14 amino acids long. V was shortened by 10 bases and J by 0 bases, with 15 bases between the two germline ends. Germline V gene sequence: CDR1 SNHLY, CDR2 FYNNEI. As DNA, the CDR3 is TGTGCCACCCGACCGATAAGTCTGAACACTGAAGCTTTCTTT. Translated, it gives CATRPISLNTEAFF.

V gene TRBV5-1 combines with J gene TRBJ1-4; D not certain. Per germline, CDR1 SGHRS and CDR2 YFSETQ. This CDR3 has 14 amino acids. V gave up 0 bases and J gave up 5 bases, with 8 bases separating them. The DNA for the CDR3 is TGCGCCAGCAGCTTGGGGGCCCCGAATGAAAAACTGTTTTTT. As protein: CASSLGAPNEKLFF.

The rearrangement links TRBV9 to TRBJ2-7; D call uncertain. Germline CDR1 and CDR2: SGDLS and YYNGEE. This CDR3 is 14 amino acids long. Trimming cost V 0 bases and J 3 bases, with 10 bases left between them. Here the CDR3 reads CASSVEGSNYEQYF. In nucleotides, the CDR3 is TGTGCCAGCAGCGTAGAGGGCTCCAACTACGAGCAGTACTTC.